Described below is a single T cell receptor (beta chain) sequence and its context. What it binds is unknown. The V end was cut by 4 bases, the J end by 2 bases, with 13 bases between. This CDR3 region has 15 residues. CDR1 is SGHNT and CDR2 is YYREEE in the germline V gene (reference sequence). This specimen comes from a study of radiotherapy plus CTLA-4 blockade in lung cancer. General study points: Reports state that early shifts in blood T cell clones, with interferon-beta, best predicted response.

The assay was immunoSEQ multiplex PCR, and TCRdb's table has in-frame clones only and misses some. The table lists about 77,000 clones, 70% to 80% of them singletons. The origin of this receptor is a human donor with non-small cell lung cancer whose response to radiotherapy plus ipilimumab could not be evaluated. Specimen: peripheral blood, collected from a patient treated with radiotherapy plus ipilimumab. The chain joins TRBV5-4 to TRBJ1-3, with a tentative D call TRBD1 (6 bases). CDR3 region: CASSPDSFTGNTIYF. The CDR3 DNA reads TGTGCCAGCAGCCCGGACAGTTTTACTGGAAACACCATATATTTT. The full variable domain, with the rest looked up from reference TRBV5-4 and TRBJ1-3, is ETGVTQSPTHLIKTRGQQVTLRCSSQSGHNTVSWYQQALGQGPQFIFQYYREEENGRGNFPPRFSGLQFPNYSSELNVNALELDDSALYLCASSPDSFTGNTIYFGEGSWLTVV.